A single T cell receptor (beta chain) is shown here with its context. Using immunoSEQ multiplex PCR, the repertoire was profiled, and TCRdb retains in-frame clones only, with some absent. The sample includes about 110,000 clones, around nine tenths seen only once; the top ten take approximately 1.3%. The data were obtained in a study of siplizumab effects on memory and regulatory T cells. V trimming: 11 bases; J trimming: 6 bases; junction bases outside the gene matches: 13. Germline CDR1 and CDR2: ENHRY and SYGVKD. This CDR3 spans 14 amino acids. The chain employs TRBV10-3 and TRBJ2-1; 7 bases are shared with TRBD2. This clonotype originated in a human donor in good health. Sequencing input: CD4+ T cells sorted from blood. The CDR3 spells CAGRGSGTTNEQFF. The CDR3 coding sequence is TGTGCCGGCCGAGGGAGCGGGACCACCAATGAGCAGTTCTTC.